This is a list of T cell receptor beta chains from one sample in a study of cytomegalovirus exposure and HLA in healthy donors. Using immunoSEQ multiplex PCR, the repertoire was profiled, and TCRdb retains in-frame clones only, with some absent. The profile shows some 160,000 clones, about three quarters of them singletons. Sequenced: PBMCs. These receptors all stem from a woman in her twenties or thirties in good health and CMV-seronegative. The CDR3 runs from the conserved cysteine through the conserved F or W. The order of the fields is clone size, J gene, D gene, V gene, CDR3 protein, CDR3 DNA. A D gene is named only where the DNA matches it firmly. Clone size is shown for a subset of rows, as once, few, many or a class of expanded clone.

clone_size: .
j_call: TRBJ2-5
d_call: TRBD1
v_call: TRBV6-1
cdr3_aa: CASEDRDQETQYF
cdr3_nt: TGTGCCAGCGAAGACAGGGACCAAGAGACCCAGTACTTC

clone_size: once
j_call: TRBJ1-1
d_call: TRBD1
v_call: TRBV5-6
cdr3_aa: CASSLAGGIPEAFF
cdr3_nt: TGTGCCAGCAGCTTGGCAGGGGGCATTCCTGAAGCTTTCTTT

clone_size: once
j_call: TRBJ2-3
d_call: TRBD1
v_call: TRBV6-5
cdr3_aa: CASSYSGQDTDTQYF
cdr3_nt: TGTGCCAGCAGTTATTCGGGACAGGACACAGATACGCAGTATTTT

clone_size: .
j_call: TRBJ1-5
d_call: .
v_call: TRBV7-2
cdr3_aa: CASSLVTAEQPQHF
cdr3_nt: TGTGCCAGCAGCTTAGTGACAGCAGAACAGCCCCAGCATTTT

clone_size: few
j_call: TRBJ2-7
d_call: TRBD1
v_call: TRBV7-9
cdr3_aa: CASSLVGQGFEQYF
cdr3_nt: TGTGCCAGCAGCTTGGTGGGACAGGGGTTCGAGCAGTACTTC

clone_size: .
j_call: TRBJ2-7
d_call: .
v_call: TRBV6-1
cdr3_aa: CASTTAVNRAYEQYF
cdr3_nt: TGTGCCAGCACTACCGCGGTTAACAGGGCCTACGAGCAGTACTTC

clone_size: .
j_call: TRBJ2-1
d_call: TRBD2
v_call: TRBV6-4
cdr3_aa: CASSSSGGSNEQFF
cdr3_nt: TGTGCCAGCAGCTCTAGCGGGGGGAGCAATGAGCAGTTCTTC

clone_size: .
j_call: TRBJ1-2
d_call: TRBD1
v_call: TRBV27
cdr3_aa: CASSLTGAGYGYTF
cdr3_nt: TGTGCCAGCAGTCTCACAGGGGCCGGCTATGGCTACACCTTC

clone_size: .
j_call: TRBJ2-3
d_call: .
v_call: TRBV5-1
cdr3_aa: CASSLGNSGGYADTQYF
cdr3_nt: TGCGCCAGCAGCTTGGGTAATTCGGGGGGCTACGCAGATACGCAGTATTTT

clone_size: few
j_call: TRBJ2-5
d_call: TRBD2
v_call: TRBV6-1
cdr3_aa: CASSLLAGGSETQYF
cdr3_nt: TGTGCCAGCAGTCTATTAGCGGGGGGGAGTGAGACCCAGTACTTC

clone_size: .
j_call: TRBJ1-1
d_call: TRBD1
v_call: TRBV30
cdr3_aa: CAWSLDRGTEAFF
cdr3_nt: TGTGCCTGGAGCTTGGACAGGGGGACTGAAGCTTTCTTT

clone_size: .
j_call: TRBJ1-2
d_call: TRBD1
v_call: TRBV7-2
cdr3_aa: CASSLGGEGQDGYTF
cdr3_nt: TGTGCCAGCAGCTTAGGGGGTGAAGGACAGGATGGCTACACCTTC

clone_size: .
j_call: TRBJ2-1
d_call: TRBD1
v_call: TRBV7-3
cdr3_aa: CASSFRGQGYNEQFF
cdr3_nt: TGTGCCAGCAGCTTCAGGGGGCAGGGGTACAATGAGCAGTTCTTC

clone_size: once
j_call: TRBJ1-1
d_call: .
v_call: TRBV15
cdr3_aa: CATSKQGANTEAFF
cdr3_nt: TGTGCCACCAGCAAACAGGGCGCGAACACTGAAGCTTTCTTT

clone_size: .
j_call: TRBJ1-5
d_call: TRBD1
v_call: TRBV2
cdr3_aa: CASSTGQGRNQPQHF
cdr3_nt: TGTGCCAGCAGTACCGGACAGGGTAGAAATCAGCCCCAGCATTTT

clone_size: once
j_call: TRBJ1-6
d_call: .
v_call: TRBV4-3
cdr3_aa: CASSQGGETRNSPLHF
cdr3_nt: TGCGCCAGCAGCCAAGGGGGAGAGACTCGGAATTCACCCCTCCACTTT

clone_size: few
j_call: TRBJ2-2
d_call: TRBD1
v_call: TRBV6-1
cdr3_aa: CASSANRGRTGELFF
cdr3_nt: TGTGCCAGCAGTGCAAACAGGGGGCGCACCGGGGAGCTGTTTTTT

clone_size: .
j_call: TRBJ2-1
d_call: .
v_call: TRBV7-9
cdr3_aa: CASSSPETRGEDEQFF
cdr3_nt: TGTGCCAGCAGCTCTCCTGAGACTAGGGGAGAAGATGAGCAGTTCTTC

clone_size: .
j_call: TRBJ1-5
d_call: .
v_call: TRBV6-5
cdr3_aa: CASRQVNQPQHF
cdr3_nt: TGTGCCAGCCGACAGGTCAATCAGCCCCAGCATTTT

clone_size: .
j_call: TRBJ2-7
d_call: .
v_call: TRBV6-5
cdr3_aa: CASSFDRNPTEQYF
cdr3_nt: TGTGCCAGCAGTTTTGACAGGAACCCTACCGAGCAGTACTTC

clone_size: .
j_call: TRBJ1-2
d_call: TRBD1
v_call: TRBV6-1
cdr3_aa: CASRAGTGKGYGYTF
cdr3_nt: TGTGCCAGCAGAGCCGGGACAGGGAAGGGCTATGGCTACACCTTC

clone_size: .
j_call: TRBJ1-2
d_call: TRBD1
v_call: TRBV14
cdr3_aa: CASMPPGQTNYGYTF
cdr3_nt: TGTGCCAGCATGCCCCCGGGACAGACTAACTATGGCTACACCTTC

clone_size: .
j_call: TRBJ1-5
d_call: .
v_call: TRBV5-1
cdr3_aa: CASSLDYSNQPQHF
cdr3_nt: TGCGCCAGCAGCTTGGACTATAGCAATCAGCCCCAGCATTTT

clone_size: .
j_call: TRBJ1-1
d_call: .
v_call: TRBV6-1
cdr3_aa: CASSEALGRGTEAFF
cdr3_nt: TGTGCCAGCAGTGAAGCGCTGGGGCGGGGGACTGAAGCTTTCTTT

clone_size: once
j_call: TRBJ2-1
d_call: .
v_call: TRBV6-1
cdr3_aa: CASGAQGKQFF
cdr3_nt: TGTGCCAGCGGAGCTCAGGGGAAGCAGTTCTTC

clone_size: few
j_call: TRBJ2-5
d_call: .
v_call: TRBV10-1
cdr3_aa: CASSEPGETQYF
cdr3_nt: TGCGCCAGCAGTGAGCCGGGGGAGACCCAGTACTTC

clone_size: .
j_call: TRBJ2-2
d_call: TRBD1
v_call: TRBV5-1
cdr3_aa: CASRFGQGDTGELFF
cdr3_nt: TGCGCCAGCCGCTTCGGACAGGGAGACACCGGGGAGCTGTTTTTT